This record looks at one TCR beta chain sequence and its context. What it recognizes is unknown. A multiplex PCR was run with 60 Vbeta primers and 13 Jbeta primers. The method was immunoSEQ multiplex PCR; TCRdb's version includes in-frame clones alone and lacks a portion of them. The profile shows more than 110,000 clones, 70% of them singletons. Trimming stripped 6 bases from V and 0 bases from J, with 14 bases between. The CDR3 runs 15 residues. Per germline, CDR1 MNHEY and CDR2 SVGAGI. This entry comes from a study of cytomegalovirus exposure and HLA in healthy donors. Study findings and constraints: In a later analysis, V- and J-gene trimming of beta chains associated with a DCLRE1C missense variant, replicated independently. Associated with cytomegalovirus, according to the listing, were 150 to 200 TCR beta chains. In a later analysis, a genetic analysis reported fewer productive-TCR N-insertions in an Asian-associated ancestry cluster than the cohort average.

The chain has TRBV6-5 and TRBJ1-2, with D possibly TRBD1 on 6 matching bases. The source of this sequence is a woman aged 55-70 years in good health and CMV-seropositive. The sequencing input was PBMCs. Here the CDR3 DNA reads TGTGCCAGCAGCCCCAGGGGTTTTCCTAACTATGGCTACACCTTC. It translates to CASSPRGFPNYGYTF.